This T cell receptor (beta chain) was retrieved from a study of cytomegalovirus exposure and HLA in healthy donors. Study-level findings and limits: Links to common viral pathogens appeared, in a later analysis, for several of the most significant clusters. An analysis done earlier found most TCR beta V segments productive about 87% or about 30% of the time.

Per germline, CDR1 SGHDN and CDR2 FVKESK. V was trimmed by 0 bases and J by 8 bases, leaving 7 bases between them. The CDR3 covers 12 residues. It was with 60 Vbeta and 13 Jbeta primers that the PCR ran. Method: immunoSEQ multiplex PCR; TCRdb's copy keeps in-frame clones and lacks some. The data hold approximately 170,000 clones, with approximately 85% observed a single time. Comments on this clone: What it binds is not known.

These donors, healthy bone marrow donors, were studied. This chain uses TRBV14 with TRBJ1-2; D is unresolved. This receptor was identified in a man between 25 and 39 years old in good health and CMV-seropositive. Sequencing input: PBMCs. The CDR3 sequence is CASSQDYRGYTF. In DNA form, the CDR3 reads TGTGCCAGCAGCCAAGATTATCGGGGCTACACCTTC.